This passage covers 21 T cell receptor beta chains from one sample sequenced in a study of esophageal squamous cell carcinoma under preoperative chemotherapy. TCRdb re-derived calls from the PCR reads in MiXCR, one entry per CDR3 protein. In the table there are around 12,000 distinct CDR3 sequences, approximately 54% of which are singletons. Time point specified: before preoperative PTX-NDP chemotherapy. Sampling was done from a patient given preoperative chemotherapy. All receptors derive from a human donor with esophageal squamous cell carcinoma. The donor label of this sample is uncertain.

This clonotype is deemed medium-sized. This sequence joins TRBV12-3 or TRBV12-4 and TRBJ2-1, with no clear D. The J call may be mistaken, given a closer DNA end match to TRBJ2-7. This CDR3 is built from 14 residues. The CDR3 DNA follows: TGTGCCAGCAGTTTAGAAGGCCAGAACTACGAGCAGTACTTC. Residues: CASSLEGQNYEQYF.

This clonotype has ten or more counts. The rearrangement links TRBV6-1 to TRBJ1-5; 8 bases are a match to TRBD1. The germline V gene has CDR1 MNHNS and CDR2 SASEGT. The CDR3 is made up of 17 amino acids. V was clipped by 4 bases and J by 0 bases; unmatched bases: 8. The CDR3 DNA is TGTGCCAGCAGTGCGGGACAGGCTCATTATAGCAATCAGCCCCAGCATTTT. It codes for CASSAGQAHYSNQPQHF.

The chain combines TRBV7-2 with TRBJ2-3; D not certain. The germline gives CDR1 SGHTA, CDR2 FQGNSA. The CDR3 covers 14 residues. V was cut by 1 base and J by 4 bases, with 9 bases left in between. The CDR3 sequence is CASSLDLAPDTQYF. The CDR3 DNA reads TGTGCCAGCAGCTTAGATTTGGCCCCAGATACGCAGTATTTT.

This clonotype is medium-sized. The V and J genes are TRBV6-1 and TRBJ2-7; no clear D. The CDR3 has 13 amino acids. Trimming removed 0 bases at V and 6 bases at J, with 9 bases between. Germline V CDR1 and CDR2: MNHNS, SASEGT. CDR3 in DNA: TGTGCCAGCAGTGAAGCTGGGGTCATCGAGCAGTACTTC. Amino acids: CASSEAGVIEQYF.

About this clonotype: Because it lacks the conserved phenylalanine or tryptophan at the end, this CDR3 is likely a read error. This sequence joins TRBV7-2 and TRBJ2-3, with 7 bases aligning to TRBD2. Germline V gene sequence: CDR1 SGHTA, CDR2 FQGNSA. The CDR3 length is 14 residues. V dropped 3 bases and J dropped 2; count of bases not matched to a gene: 2. CDR3 protein: CASSFGGSTDTQYI. The CDR3 DNA reads TGTGCCAGCAGCTTCGGGGGGTCCACAGATACGCAGTATATT.

Regarding this clonotype: Compared with germline, one end of the junction differs, possibly owing to a read error. The rearrangement uses TRBV7-6 and TRBJ2-3; D may match TRBD1 or TRBD2 (6 bases each). Germline V gene data show CDR1 as SGHVS and CDR2 as FNYEAQ. The length of the CDR3 is 15 residues. This CDR3 is CASSSGAWAKNTQYF. The CDR3 coding sequence is TGTGCCAGCAGCTCGGGGGCGTGGGCCAAAAATACGCAGTATTTC.

This clonotype was detected only a few times. V and J are TRBV6-1 and TRBJ2-1; 10 bases agree with TRBD2. V lost 6 bases, J lost 4 bases, and 6 bases stayed unmatched. Germline CDR1 is MNHNS and CDR2 is SASEGT. CDR3 length: 15 residues. CDR3 sequence reads: CASRILAGEYNEQFF. The CDR3 DNA sequence: TGTGCCAGCAGGATCCTAGCGGGAGAGTACAATGAGCAGTTCTTC.

The chain links TRBV6-5 to TRBJ2-1; 7 bases are shared with TRBD2. The DNA end lines up better with TRBJ2-7; the J call may be wrong. The germline V gene encodes CDR1 MNHEY and CDR2 SVGAGI. The CDR3 has 17 residues. CDR3 nucleotide sequence: TGTGCCAGCAGTTACGATGGCGGGAGCCTCCTCTCCTACGAGCAGTACTTC. Residues: CASSYDGGSLLSYEQYF.

V usage is TRBV10-2 and J usage is TRBJ1-6, with D hard to call. Trimming shortened V by 1 base and J by 0 bases, and 10 bases separated the two germline ends. Germline V gene sequence: CDR1 WSHSY, CDR2 SAAADI. The CDR3 is made up of 17 amino acids. CDR3 protein: CASSELTGRSYNSPLHF. CDR3 DNA sequence: TGCGCCAGCAGTGAGTTGACCGGACGCTCCTATAATTCACCCCTCCACTTT.

The V call is TRBV7-2, the J call TRBJ2-2, with 8 bases identical to TRBD1. TRBJ2-3 matches the DNA end more closely, so the J call is doubtful. This CDR3 contains 15 residues. Per germline, CDR1 SGHTA and CDR2 FQGNSA. The CDR3 DNA reads TGTGCCAGCAGCTTGCAGGATGCGGGGACAGGTAAGCAGTATTTT. It yields the protein CASSLQDAGTGKQYF.

The chain has TRBV5-3 and TRBJ1-2; TRBD1 matches 10 bases. Being an ORF, TRBV5-3 has a function that is uncertain. V shed 1 base and J 7 bases; nucleotides not matched to a gene: 13. The CDR3 extends over 17 amino acids. The CDR3 DNA follows: TGTGCCAGAAGCTTGACCCATACCGGGACAGGGGATTGTGGCTACACCTTC. This translates into CARSLTHTGTGDCGYTF.

This clonotype was counted many times. The chain has TRBV7-2 and TRBJ2-1; possible D gene TRBD1, 6 bases. The DNA end is a closer match to TRBJ2-7, so the J assignment may be wrong. Germline CDR1 and CDR2: SGHTA and FQGNSA. This CDR3 spans 15 amino acids. The DNA for the CDR3 is TGTGCCAGCAGCCTCGATTGGGGGCTGTCCTACGAGCAGTACTTC. Protein product: CASSLDWGLSYEQYF.

This clonotype was seen repeatedly, ten times or more. A read error may be the cause here, since a much bigger clone is one base away. V usage is TRBV7-2 and J usage is TRBJ2-1, with 9 nucleotides matching TRBD2. CDR3 length equals 15 residues. The trim removed 5 bases at V and 10 bases at J, leaving 12 bases unmatched. Per germline, CDR1 SGHTA and CDR2 FQGNSA. Written as DNA, the CDR3 is TGTGCCAGCAGCCGGAAGCGGGAGGCCTCCTACGAGCAGTTCTTC. The encoded protein is CASSRKREASYEQFF.

This clonotype was seen at least ten times. This rearrangement joins TRBV6-1 to TRBJ2-5; maybe TRBD1 (6 bases). Trimming stripped 6 bases from V and 2 bases from J, with 16 bases between. CDR1 MNHNS and CDR2 SASEGT come from the germline V gene. The CDR3 consists of 15 residues. The CDR3 sequence is CASRIPSRGQETQYF. CDR3 DNA sequence: TGTGCCAGCAGGATCCCCTCGAGGGGGCAAGAGACCCAGTACTTC.

A few counts support this clonotype. The CDR3 is CASGITGVGEQFF. Here the CDR3 DNA reads TGTGCCAGCGGAATAACAGGGGTCGGTGAGCAGTTCTTC. The chain is built from TRBV6-1 and TRBJ2-1; TRBD1 matches at 7 bases. V was pared by 8 bases and J by 9 bases, with 10 bases of the junction left unmatched. Looked up from germline, CDR1 is MNHNS and CDR2 is SASEGT. The CDR3 spans 13 residues.

This clonotype was recorded at least ten times. This CDR3 reads CASSRQGGWNEQFF. The CDR3 DNA follows: TGTGCCAGCAGTCGACAGGGGGGATGGAATGAGCAGTTCTTC. The V gene is TRBV27, the J gene TRBJ2-1, with 9 bases lining up with TRBD1. The CDR3 is 14 amino acids. J lost 7 bases, V lost 5 bases, and 6 bases had no gene match. Per germline, CDR1 MNHEY and CDR2 SMNVEV (reference sequence).

The table lists this clonotype with many counts. The genes are TRBV27 and TRBJ2-5, with 8 bases aligning to TRBD2. From germline, CDR1 is MNHEY and CDR2 SMNVEV (reference sequence). The CDR3 is made up of 13 amino acids. Unmatched junction bases numbered 2, after V lost 3 bases and J lost 5 bases. The CDR3 is CASSFSGSETQYF. CDR3 DNA: TGTGCCAGCAGTTTCAGCGGGAGTGAGACCCAGTACTTC.

This clonotype turned up a few times. V and J are TRBV6-1 and TRBJ2-1; 13 bases are a match to TRBD2. V lost 6 bases and J lost 10; bases outside the gene matches: 9. The CDR3 sequence is 15 residues long. The germline CDR1 and CDR2 sequences are MNHNS and SASEGT. The CDR3 DNA is TGTGCCAGCAGCCGGACTAGCGGGAGCACCTACGAGCAGTTCTTC. It translates to CASSRTSGSTYEQFF.

This rearrangement joins TRBV6-1 to TRBJ2-1, with 9 positions matching TRBD1. The V and J ends lost 6 bases and 5 bases, in that order; junction bases with no gene match: 8. There are 15 residues in the CDR3. The germline V gene encodes CDR1 MNHNS and CDR2 SASEGT. This chain's CDR3 is CASRFNRGPDNEQFF. Here the CDR3 DNA reads TGTGCCAGCAGATTCAACAGGGGGCCTGACAATGAGCAGTTCTTC.

Turning to this clonotype: Here the CDR3 omits its conserved ending phenylalanine or tryptophan, so a read error is the likely source. The CDR3 protein is CASSEALLSGPYEQYL. The CDR3 region has the DNA TGTGCCAGCAGTGAAGCGCTGCTCTCCGGGCCCTACGAGCAGTACTTA. V gene TRBV6-1 combines with J gene TRBJ2-1; no firm D call. The end of the DNA fits TRBJ2-7 better, so the J call may be wrong. The CDR3 spans 16 residues. Germline-derived CDR1 and CDR2 are MNHNS and SASEGT.

On this clonotype: The germline gene is not matched at one end of the junction; a read error may be the cause. The gene calls are TRBV10-1 and TRBJ2-5; D is possibly TRBD2 (7 bases). The germline gives CDR1 WNHNN, CDR2 SYGVQD (reference sequence). The CDR3 is 15 residues long. The DNA of the CDR3 is TGCGCCAGGAGTGAGGGGGGGGGTGACCAAGATACGCAGTACTTT. It codes for CARSEGGGDQDTQYF.